This TCR beta chain was recovered during a study of cytomegalovirus exposure and HLA in healthy donors (dated by TCRdb to about 2017). Background on the whole study: An earlier analysis of approximately 640 of the donors reported roughly 270 Gb of sequence data and some 120 million unique TCR beta sequences from around 200 million T cells. The study used immunosequencing to profile the T cell repertoires of more than 650 subjects and linked those repertoires to cytomegalovirus serostatus. Donor age, sex, ethnicity and CMV serostatus were compiled together with the repertoire data. Among 398 genotyped donors of the cohort, an average of around 240,000 unique TCR beta nucleotide sequences were sequenced per donor, approximately 20% of them non-productive. The study combined high-throughput TCR immunosequencing, statistical association of individual TCRs with disease status, and machine learning to predict cytomegalovirus infection status. The number of donors typed differed by locus, with 629-630 for A, B, C, DRB1 and DQB1, approximately 500 for DQA1, 600 to 610 for DPA1, and around 430 for DPB1. The study was designed to test whether signatures of past pathogen exposure could be identified by cataloging public T cell receptors. Among the roughly 430 genotyped donors, 75% to 90% belonged to the genetic ancestry cluster associated with self-reported Caucasian donors. HLA typing covered class I and class II loci at four-digit resolution. An early release that covered several hundred HLA-typed donors contained about 290 gigabases of sequencing data and around 80 million unique TCR sequences. In a later genetic analysis, genome-wide SNP genotypes for about 55% of the roughly 700 donors were used, and that subset was treated as a discovery cohort. In addition to the first cohort of 666 subjects, a separate validation cohort of some 120 different subjects was used. A later analysis re-analyzed previously published TCR beta repertoires from 660 or so donors and added high-resolution HLA genotyping to study TCR occurrence patterns. Every repertoire in the discovery cohort had been generated on one and the same sequencing platform. Because of strong linkage in the cohort, four or five DR-DQ haplotypes were treated as single units for association and clustering. In an earlier analysis of roughly 580 of the donors, high-throughput TCR beta sequencing was used to judge whether each TCR beta V gene segment behaved as functional or pseudogenic. In the later analysis, no new phenotypic data were used to find candidate immune exposures; instead, reliance was placed on TCR beta sequences and their occurrence across donors. The full study reports these points: The authors suggested that the approach could potentially be generalized to other disease states and immunological phenotypes. According to a later analysis, most CMV-associated TCR beta chains appeared to be HLA-restricted, and the HLA associations seemed to be driven largely by CMV exposure. An association between a missense DCLRE1C variant and V-gene and J-gene trimming of TCR beta chains was found in a later genetic analysis and replicated in an independent cohort. The cohort was sequenced for TCR beta chains only, and without alpha or paired-chain data the features that could be detected were limited. Three of the identified cytomegalovirus-associated TCR beta chains were confirmed in vitro to be specific for cytomegalovirus antigens. A further reported finding was that TCR beta sequences accurately predicted the HLA-A and HLA-B alleles for most subjects in the first cohort. Compared with the 666-donor mean, donors in an Asian-associated ancestry cluster had fewer N-insertions in productive TCRs, according to a later genetic analysis. Because HLA typing was unavailable for some donors at each locus, only the typed subset was used in association tests. Cytomegalovirus status was reported to be diagnosed by the classifier with high specificity and sensitivity in both the original and validation cohorts. The earlier analysis of a few hundred of the donors excluded around 17 rarely observed V segments, including chromosome 9 orphons, because counts were too low. In a later analysis, the rate of TCR association differed among HLA loci, with DRB1 alleles having the most associated TCRs and HLA-C alleles having the fewest. Strong co-occurrence of HLA alleles, especially DR and DQ, made assigning TCR associations to individual alleles difficult. In an earlier analysis of more than 450 of the donors, most TCR beta V segments were observed in productive rearrangements about 87% or about 30% of the time, broadly matching IMGT annotations. For the cohort, immune exposure information was limited to CMV serostatus. Presence/absence analyses assumed roughly uniform sequencing depth across donors, an assumption that may not hold. A later analysis reported that several top co-occurrence clusters appeared linked to parvovirus B19, influenza, CMV and Epstein-Barr virus. In the study, 150 to 200 TCR beta chains were listed as associated with cytomegalovirus. A later analysis found that HLA-associated TCR beta chains were more clonally expanded and had lower generation probabilities than equally common non-associated chains. Linkage disequilibrium might explain the correlated functional status among segregating V segments, but an unknown experimental factor could not be excluded. Specific HLA alleles were associated with some 15,000 TCR beta sequences at a false discovery rate of 0.05 in a later analysis. While some public TCRs were present in many individuals, most TCR sequences turned up only very rarely across donors. A cluster of highly shared sequence variants was judged likely to represent a technical artifact of the sequencing pipeline.

The library was generated by the immunoSEQ multiplex PCR assay. The multiplex PCR relied on a mix of 60 forward primers for TCR Vbeta segments and 13 reverse primers for TCR Jbeta segments. The CDR3 region of rearranged TCR beta genes was amplified from genomic DNA by a multiplex PCR assay. The amplified TCR beta libraries were sequenced on the Illumina HiSeq System as 87-base-pair reads. In the source study's methods: Across the roughly 700 repertoires, a later analysis counted tens of millions of unique TCR beta chains, about 10 million of which were shared by at least two donors. Raw reads were error-corrected and collapsed into unique sequences by a nearest-neighbor algorithm in which closely related sequences were merged to remove PCR and sequencing errors. Alignment of CDR3 sequences to IMGT reference sequences was used to assign V, D and J gene segments. For a sequence to be retained, at least a six-nucleotide match to both a V gene segment and a J gene segment was required. A rearrangement counted as productive if the CDR3 had no stop codons and remained in frame with V and J, and every other rearrangement counted as non-productive. CDR3 was defined according to IMGT convention as the region running from the second conserved V-encoded cysteine to the conserved J-encoded phenylalanine. In an earlier analysis of just under 600 of the donors, sequences lacking an unambiguous match to a single V gene segment were excluded. An earlier analysis of about 600 of the donors called V segments functional above 56.7% productive rearrangements and segregating when the between-donor standard deviation exceeded 5%. A statistical classification framework was built for diagnosing cytomegalovirus status from the catalog of TCR beta chain sequences. In a later analysis, TCR nucleotide sequences were compared against IMGT/GENE-DB human TR gene sequences so that V and J genes could be assigned. A later analysis assigned CDR3 sequences and most-parsimonious VDJ recombination scenarios with the TCRdist pipeline. A later analysis defined each TCR beta chain by its CDR3 amino acid sequence plus V-gene family, and excluded reads lacking a unique V-gene family. In a later analysis, some 600 highly shared, low-generation-probability nucleotide sequences were removed to address suspected cross-contamination and a sequencing artifact. In a later analysis, a clonal expansion index was calculated for each public chain from normalized within-repertoire ranks of inferred template counts. In a later analysis, generation probabilities were computed with a VDJ recombination model fitted to out-of-frame rearrangements, and the resulting probabilities were checked against IGoR. A later analysis scored TCR-TCR, TCR-HLA and TCR-CMV co-occurrence with hypergeometric tests, applying a repertoire-size bias correction to TCR pairs. A later analysis estimated false discovery rates by permuting HLA or CMV assignments 20 times. In a later analysis, co-occurring TCRs were grouped using DBSCAN, with TCRdist sequence similarity added in when clustering inside HLA-allele-positive subsets. Repertoires with fewer than 30,000 or more than 120,000 public chains, plus five repertoires with anomalous nucleotide sharing, were excluded from co-occurrence clustering. TCRdb stores this immuneACCESS table with in-frame sequences only. Part of the clones is absent; in the studies checked, under half of the shortfall reflects unresolved V genes, and no reason is known for the rest. V and J calls and clone size come straight from that table; D and trimming were deduced from the DNA. Counted in this sample were around 150,000 clones; roughly 77% of them appeared once. 4.9% of the sample comes from the top ten.

A word on this clone: Its antigen target is currently unknown. No much larger clone exists at a distance of one base, and base qualities are not known.

The cohort consisted of 670 or so healthy bone marrow donors. Cohort members were all nominally healthy when sampled, although unrecorded immune exposures were likely present. The donor tested CMV seronegative and was one of the 352 seronegative cohort members. A peripheral blood sample was provided by each donor, and peripheral blood mononuclear cells were used for TCR beta sequencing. The Qiagen DNeasy Blood Extraction Kit was used to extract genomic DNA from the blood cell samples. The sequenced material came from PBMCs. The sequence derives from a male donor in good health and CMV-seronegative.

The CDR3 in this case is CASSLERRSYEQYF. The bases read TGTGCCAGCAGCTTAGAGCGGCGCTCCTACGAGCAGTACTTC. This chain is built from TRBV7-2 and TRBJ2-7; TRBD2 could be the D gene, as 5 bases match. Per the germline V gene, SGHTA is the CDR1 and FQGNSA is the CDR2. Trimming at the junction amounts to 1 base on V and 0 bases on J, and the germline ends lie 7 bases apart. Including the terminal cysteine and phenylalanine, the CDR3 comprises 14 residues. Just the 42-base CDR3 DNA is kept, in frame starting at base 1.